What follows describes a single T cell receptor (beta chain). Trimming at V came to 5 bases and at J to 3 bases, leaving 8 bases not matched to a gene. The CDR3 spans 16 residues. In germline, CDR1 is SGHVS, CDR2 FQNEAQ. The data originate from a study of blood T cell repertoires in COVID-19. About the study: Both acute and convalescent COVID-19 samples were obtained from the United States, Italy and Spain. The analysed material was cDNA or gDNA that came from T cells, B-cell-depleted T cells, or PBMCs.

In the study's own analysis: Amplification of reference gene primers was used by the study to estimate nucleated cell counts. Data came from immunoSEQ multiplex PCR; TCRdb stores just in-frame clones and leaves some out. Clone size and V and J calls were adopted from that table, with D and trimming inferred from the DNA. The data contain 380,000 or so clones, roughly nine tenths of them singletons. The chain couples TRBV7-8 to TRBJ1-5; 9 bases match TRBD1. The source material was peripheral blood. The receptor's source is a man aged 35 to 55 with acute or convalescent COVID-19. Here the CDR3 DNA reads TGTGCCAGCAGCCTCTACAGGGGGCTAAACAATCAGCCCCAGCATTTT. Encoded protein: CASSLYRGLNNQPQHF.